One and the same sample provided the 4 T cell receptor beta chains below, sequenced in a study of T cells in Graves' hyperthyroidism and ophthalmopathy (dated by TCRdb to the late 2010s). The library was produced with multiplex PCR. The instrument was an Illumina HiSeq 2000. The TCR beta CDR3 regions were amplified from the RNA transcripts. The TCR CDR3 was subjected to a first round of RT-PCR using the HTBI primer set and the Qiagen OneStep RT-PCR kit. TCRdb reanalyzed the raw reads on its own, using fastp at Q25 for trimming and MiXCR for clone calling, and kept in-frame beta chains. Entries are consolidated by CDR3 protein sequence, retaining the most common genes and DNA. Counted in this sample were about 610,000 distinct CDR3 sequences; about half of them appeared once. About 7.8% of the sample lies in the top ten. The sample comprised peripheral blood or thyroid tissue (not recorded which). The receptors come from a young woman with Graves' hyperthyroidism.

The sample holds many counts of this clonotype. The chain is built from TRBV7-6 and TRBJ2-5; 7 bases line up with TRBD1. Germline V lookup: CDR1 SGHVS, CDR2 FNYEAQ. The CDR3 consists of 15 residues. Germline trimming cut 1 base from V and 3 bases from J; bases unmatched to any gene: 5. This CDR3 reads CASSLVLQGKETQYF. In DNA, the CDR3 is TGTGCCAGCAGCTTAGTCTTACAGGGGAAAGAGACCCAGTACTTC.

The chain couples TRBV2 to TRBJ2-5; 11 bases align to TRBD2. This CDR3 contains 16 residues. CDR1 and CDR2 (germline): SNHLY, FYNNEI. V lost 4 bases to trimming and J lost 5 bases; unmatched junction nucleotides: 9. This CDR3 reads CASSAGTSGPGETQYF. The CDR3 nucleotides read TGTGCCAGCAGTGCTGGGACTAGCGGCCCGGGGGAGACCCAGTACTTC.

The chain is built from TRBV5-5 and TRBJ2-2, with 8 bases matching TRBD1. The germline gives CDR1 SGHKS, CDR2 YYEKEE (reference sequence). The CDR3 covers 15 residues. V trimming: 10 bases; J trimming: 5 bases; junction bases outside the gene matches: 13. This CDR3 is CACNPGQVMTGELFF. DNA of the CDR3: TGTGCCTGCAATCCGGGACAGGTGATGACCGGGGAGCTGTTTTTT.

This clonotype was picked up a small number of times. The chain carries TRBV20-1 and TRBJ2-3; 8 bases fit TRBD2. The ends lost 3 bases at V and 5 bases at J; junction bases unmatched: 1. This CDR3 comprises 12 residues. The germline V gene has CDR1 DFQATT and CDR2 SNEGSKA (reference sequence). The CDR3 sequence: CSASGREDTQYF. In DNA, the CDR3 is TGCAGTGCTAGCGGGAGGGAAGATACGCAGTATTTT.